The 31 T cell receptor beta chains in this list originate from one sample, sequenced in a study of response to subunit inactivated influenza vaccine (dated 2018 in TCRdb). The library was built by means of RT-PCR. Sequenced on an Illumina HiSeq 2500. TCRdb passed the public sequencing reads through fastp at Q25 and MiXCR, retaining productive beta sequences. Identical CDR3 protein sequences are pooled into one entry, listed with their most common genes and DNA. The sample yields roughly 700,000 distinct CDR3 sequences; about 15% were counted once. 6.5% to 8.5% of the sample comes from the top ten. The sequenced sample was PBMCs from blood, obtained about 14 days before vaccination. These receptors were taken from a middle-aged man who received an inactivated influenza vaccine. Donor details come from another sample of the same person, matched by shared clones.

This sequence joins TRBV5-5 and TRBJ2-1; no definite D call. Germline loops: CDR1 SGHKS, CDR2 YYEKEE (reference sequence). The CDR3 extends over 15 amino acids. V dropped 1 base and J dropped 1 base, with 9 bases sitting between them. CDR3 DNA sequence: TGTGCCAGCAGCTTGATGGCGGAATCCTACAATGAGCAGTTCTTC. This gives the protein CASSLMAESYNEQFF.

The gene calls are TRBV4-3 and TRBJ1-1, with 9 bases lining up with TRBD1. The CDR3 length is 14 residues. The trim removed 4 bases at V and 3 bases at J, leaving 3 bases unmatched. Germline V gene data show CDR1 as LGHNA and CDR2 as YSLEER. The CDR3 region has the DNA TGCGCCAGCAGCCCGGGACAGGGAGACACTGAAGCTTTCTTT. It yields the protein CASSPGQGDTEAFF.

With regard to this clonotype: An end of the junction does not agree with germline; a read error may underlie this. The chain recombines TRBV9 with TRBJ2-5; 9 bases are a match to TRBD1. CDR1 is SGDLS and CDR2 is YYNGEE in the germline V gene. This CDR3 comprises 14 residues. CDR3 residues: CASSVTGGGETLYF. The CDR3 nucleotides read TGTGCCAGCAGCGTGACAGGGGGAGGAGAGACCCTGTACTTC.

The genes are TRBV19 and TRBJ1-5, with D hard to call. Germline V gene lookup returns CDR1 LNHDA and CDR2 SQIVND (reference sequence). Trimming removed 3 bases at V and 3 bases at J, with 12 bases between. The CDR3 totals 15 residues. For the CDR3, the DNA is TGTGCCAGTAGTATCTCGGACGGCCACAATCAGCCCCAGCATTTT. Residues: CASSISDGHNQPQHF.

This clonotype has a handful of counts. J is TRBJ2-4 and V is TRBV20-1; D remains unclear. Germline V gene data show CDR1 as DFQATT and CDR2 as SNEGSKA (reference sequence). The CDR3 is made up of 13 amino acids. V was shortened by 6 bases and J by 3 bases, with 12 bases between the two germline ends. CDR3 DNA: TGCAGTGCCGAGCAACTCGGCAAAAACATTCAGTACTTC. Translated: CSAEQLGKNIQYF.

The chain combines TRBV2 with TRBJ2-7; D unresolved. Germline V lookup: CDR1 SNHLY, CDR2 FYNNEI. The CDR3 contains 15 residues. With 3 bases removed from V and 3 bases from J, the gap between germline ends came to 15 bases. Here the CDR3 DNA reads TGTGCCAGCAGTGAGTTCCAGGACCCTTTCTACGAGCAGTACTTC. Translation: CASSEFQDPFYEQYF.

The chain uses TRBV12-3 or TRBV12-4 and TRBJ2-7; D may match TRBD1 or TRBD2 (5 bases each). Trimming shortened V by 6 bases and J by 6 bases, and 18 bases separated the two germline ends. CDR3 size: 14 residues. CDR3 amino acids: CASSQVGTAIEQYF. The CDR3 nucleotides are TGTGCCAGCAGCCAAGTAGGGACGGCTATCGAGCAGTACTTC.

There are a few counts of this clonotype. This chain links TRBV9 with TRBJ2-5, with D possibly matching TRBD1 (5 bases). Looked up from germline, CDR1 is SGDLS and CDR2 is YYNGEE. The CDR3 loop spans 15 amino acids. Trimming cost V 0 bases and J 8 bases, with 17 bases left between them. CDR3 loop: CASSVEAIGAGTQYF. CDR3 coding DNA: TGTGCCAGCAGCGTAGAAGCAATAGGGGCTGGAACCCAGTACTTC. The variable domain in full, with the rest retrieved from reference TRBV9 and TRBJ2-5, is DSGVTQTPKHLITATGQRVTLRCSPRSGDLSVYWYQQSLDQGLQFLIQYYNGEERAKGNILERFSAQQFPDLHSELNLSSLELGDSALYFCASSVEAIGAGTQYFGPGTRLLVL.

The chain is built from TRBV5-5 and TRBJ2-7; the D call may be TRBD1 or TRBD2 (5 bases each). Germline lookup yields CDR1 SGHKS and CDR2 YYEKEE (reference sequence). This CDR3 is built from 15 residues. V was pared by 4 bases and J by 4 bases, with 18 bases between. The DNA of the CDR3 is TGTGCCAGCAGCCCCATGGTGGGGGTAGGGTACGAGCAGTACTTC. Translated: CASSPMVGVGYEQYF.

V gene TRBV6-2 or TRBV6-3 combines with J gene TRBJ2-3; D ambiguous. The germline V gene encodes CDR1 MNHEY and CDR2 SVGEGT. Between the trimmed V and J ends, which lost 0 bases and 6 bases, there was a span of 13 bases. CDR3 length: 15 residues. In nucleotides, the CDR3 is TGTGCCAGCAGTTACTCGAGTCTTAACGCGGATACGCAGTATTTT. Its protein is CASSYSSLNADTQYF.

This clonotype was detected only a few times. The genes are TRBV20-1 and TRBJ2-3, with 10 bases fitting TRBD2. Germline lookup yields CDR1 DFQATT and CDR2 SNEGSKA (reference sequence). CDR3 length: 14 residues. The V segment lost 5 bases and the J segment 0 bases; nucleotides outside the gene matches: 2. CDR3 region: CSARAGGSTDTQYF. DNA for the CDR3: TGCAGTGCTCGAGCGGGAGGGAGCACAGATACGCAGTATTTT.

At least ten counts were recorded for this clonotype. The chain carries TRBV9 and TRBJ2-5; 9 positions match TRBD1. This CDR3 spans 13 amino acids. In germline, CDR1 is SGDLS, CDR2 YYNGEE. The V segment lost 4 bases and the J segment 5 bases; nucleotides outside the gene matches: 3. CDR3 DNA: TGTGCCAGCAGCCGGGACAGGGCGGAGACCCAGTACTTC. Translation gives CASSRDRAETQYF.

The chain recombines TRBV3-1 with TRBJ2-3, with 10 positions matching TRBD2. From germline, CDR1 is LGHDT and CDR2 YNNKEL (reference sequence). Trimming took 10 bases from V and 4 from J; bases not matched to a gene: 8. This CDR3 has 14 amino acids. CDR3 region: CATRLAGDPDTQYF. The CDR3 nucleotides are TGTGCCACAAGGCTAGCGGGAGATCCAGATACGCAGTATTTT.

The chain is built from TRBV4-3 and TRBJ2-3; 12 bases fit TRBD2. Germline CDR1 LGHNA, CDR2 YSLEER. The CDR3 spans 17 residues. V shed 0 bases and J 4 bases; nucleotides not matched to a gene: 5. CDR3 amino acids: CASSQDPSGGAADTQYF. In DNA form, the CDR3 reads TGCGCCAGCAGCCAAGACCCTAGCGGGGGGGCGGCAGATACGCAGTATTTT.

The chain joins TRBV10-3 to TRBJ1-1; 9 nucleotides line up with TRBD1. Germline assignment: CDR1 ENHRY and CDR2 SYGVKD. This CDR3 is built from 15 residues. J lost 8 bases, V lost 0 bases, and 7 bases had no gene match. The CDR3 protein is CAISESRQGEREAFF. As DNA, the CDR3 is TGTGCCATCAGTGAGTCGCGACAGGGGGAGAGAGAAGCTTTCTTT.

The chain links TRBV18 to TRBJ1-5; 7 bases map to TRBD1. V was clipped by 2 bases and J by 4 bases; unmatched bases: 11. Germline lookup yields CDR1 KGHSH and CDR2 LQKENI. This CDR3 has 17 residues. The CDR3 DNA is TGTGCCAGCTCACCATTCCCTGGACAGGCCGATAATCAGCCCCAGCATTTT. Its protein is CASSPFPGQADNQPQHF.

In its sample, this clonotype was seen a few times. The chain recombines TRBV20-1 with TRBJ1-4; TRBD1 is a possible D gene (5 bases). Germline CDR1 is DFQATT and CDR2 is SNEGSKA (reference sequence). The CDR3 covers 14 residues. The ends were cut back, 6 bases at V and 7 bases at J, with 18 bases in the middle. CDR3 sequence: CSATQGRVGEKLFF. The DNA of the CDR3 is TGCAGTGCCACCCAGGGAAGGGTCGGTGAAAAACTGTTTTTT.

The V call is TRBV20-1, the J call TRBJ2-5, with no clear D. CDR3 size: 16 residues. Trimming shortened V by 4 bases and J by 5 bases, and 23 bases separated the two germline ends. Germline V gene lookup returns CDR1 DFQATT and CDR2 SNEGSKA (reference sequence). The CDR3 bases are TGCAGTGCTACCTCCAGTTACTCCCTCCGAAGGGAGACCCAGTACTTC. Translated: CSATSSYSLRRETQYF.

This clonotype was counted between two and nine times. The rearrangement joins TRBV7-2 to TRBJ2-2; D not resolved. V was pared by 4 bases and J by 0 bases, with 12 bases between. Germline V CDR1 and CDR2: SGHTA, FQGNSA. The CDR3 consists of 16 residues. DNA of the CDR3: TGTGCCAGCAGCTCCCCGACTGGCGCGAACACCGGGGAGCTGTTTTTT. Its translation: CASSSPTGANTGELFF. Full variable domain (missing parts from reference TRBV7-2 and TRBJ2-2): GAGVSQSPSNKVTEKGKDVELRCDPISGHTALYWYRQSLGQGLEFLIYFQGNSAPDKSGLPSDRFSAERTGGSVSTLTIQRTQQEDSAVYLCASSSPTGANTGELFFGEGSRLTVL.

This clonotype showed up just a few times. J is TRBJ2-7 and V is TRBV5-1; D not resolved. CDR3 length equals 14 residues. Deletions cut 0 bases from V and 2 bases from J, with 9 bases between. Germline lookup yields CDR1 SGHRS and CDR2 YFSETQ. CDR3: CASSLVQAAYEQYF. The CDR3 bases are TGCGCCAGCAGCTTGGTGCAGGCCGCCTACGAGCAGTACTTC.

The gene calls are TRBV7-2 and TRBJ2-1; 8 bases match TRBD2. Germline V CDR1 and CDR2: SGHTA, FQGNSA. V shed 6 bases and J 12 bases; nucleotides not matched to a gene: 13. The CDR3 is made up of 14 amino acids. CDR3 DNA sequence: TGTGCCAGCAGGTCCGGGACTAGAACTCTGGGGCAGTTCTTC. This encodes CASRSGTRTLGQFF.

This clonotype was detected only a few times. This chain joins TRBV7-8 and TRBJ1-1; D might be TRBD1 (6 bases). Germline V CDR1 and CDR2: SGHVS, FQNEAQ. The CDR3 sequence is 15 residues long. Trimming pared 1 base from V and 1 base from J, leaving 10 bases between. The CDR3 bases are TGTGCCAGCAGCTTAGGTGGAGGGGGGAACACTGAAGCTTTCTTT. Its protein product is CASSLGGGGNTEAFF.

This clonotype was counted a few times. The chain employs TRBV6-2 or TRBV6-3 and TRBJ2-1, with a tentative D call TRBD1 (6 bases). V lost 2 bases, J lost 4 bases, and 15 bases lay in between. CDR1 and CDR2 from the germline V gene are MNHEY and SVGEGT. The CDR3 totals 16 residues. The CDR3 sequence: CASSYVPGQQYNEQFF. The CDR3 DNA follows: TGTGCCAGCAGTTACGTACCTGGACAGCAATACAATGAGCAGTTCTTC.

This chain links TRBV7-3 with TRBJ2-3; D is ambiguous. The germline V gene encodes CDR1 SGHTA and CDR2 FQGTGA. Trimming shortened V by 4 bases and J by 2 bases, and 7 bases separated the two germline ends. The CDR3 sequence is 13 residues long. The CDR3 DNA follows: TGTGCCAGCAGCTCACTCGCCACAGATACGCAGTATTTT. Its protein is CASSSLATDTQYF.

The DNA for the CDR3 is TGTGCCAGCAAGTACGGACAGGGGGGTACCTACGAGCAGTACTTC. Amino acids: CASKYGQGGTYEQYF. The chain combines TRBV7-7 with TRBJ2-7, with 10 bases identical to TRBD1. J was trimmed by 2 bases and V by 7 bases; bases with no gene match: 8. The CDR3 totals 15 residues. The germline CDR1 and CDR2 sequences are SSHAT and FNYEAQ (reference sequence). The full variable domain, rest sourced from reference TRBV7-7 and TRBJ2-7, is GAGVSQSPRYKVTKRGQDVTLRCDPISSHATLYWYQQALGQGPEFLTYFNYEAQPDKSGLPSDRFSAERPEGSISTLTIQRTEQRDSAMYRCASKYGQGGTYEQYFGPGTRLTVT.

The rearrangement joins TRBV25-1 to TRBJ2-6, with D perhaps given as TRBD1 or TRBD2 (6 bases each). V was pared by 11 bases and J by 2 bases, with 13 bases between. Germline V gene lookup returns CDR1 MGHDK and CDR2 SYGVNS. The CDR3 sequence is 14 residues long. CDR3 loop: CAVSRGPGANVLTF. CDR3 nucleotides: TGTGCCGTAAGTCGGGGGCCTGGGGCCAACGTCCTGACTTTC.

The chain recombines TRBV28 with TRBJ2-7, with D perhaps TRBD2 (5 bases). Germline V CDR1 and CDR2: MDHEN, SYDVKM. Trimming took 3 bases from V and 6 from J, leaving 9 bases between them. The CDR3 runs 12 residues. CDR3 coding DNA: TGTGCCAGCAGTTTCCCGGGGTTCGAGCAGTACTTC. It yields the protein CASSFPGFEQYF.

This clonotype was counted ten times or more. The gene calls are TRBV29-1 and TRBJ1-1; 7 bases map to TRBD1. CDR1 is SQVTM and CDR2 is ANQGSEA in the germline V gene. CDR3 length equals 14 residues. Losses at the gene ends were 1 base for V and 5 bases for J; bases not matched to a gene: 7. The CDR3 nucleotides are TGCAGCGTTGAAGTGGCAGGGGGGGAGACTGAAGCTTTCTTT. Its protein is CSVEVAGGETEAFF.

V is TRBV7-2 and J is TRBJ2-3; 8 bases line up with TRBD1. Looked up from germline, CDR1 is SGHTA and CDR2 is FQGNSA. CDR3 length: 13 residues. Losses at the gene ends were 2 bases for V and 5 bases for J; bases not matched to a gene: 0. The CDR3 DNA follows: TGTGCCAGCAGCTTAACAGGGGGAGATACGCAGTATTTT. The encoded protein is CASSLTGGDTQYF.

This clonotype showed up many times. The J gene is TRBJ2-2, the V gene TRBV4-3; 13 bases line up with TRBD2. CDR3 length: 16 amino acids. Germline CDR1 is LGHNA and CDR2 is YSLEER. Trimming took 4 bases from V and 3 from J; bases not matched to a gene: 2. CDR3 sequence reads: CASSRLAGGYTGELFF. The CDR3 DNA reads as TGCGCCAGCAGCCGACTAGCGGGGGGATACACCGGGGAGCTGTTTTTT.

This clonotype was counted at least ten times. The rearrangement joins TRBV7-2 to TRBJ2-3, with D perhaps TRBD1 (6 bases). Germline V lookup: CDR1 SGHTA, CDR2 FQGNSA. The CDR3 has 15 residues. Trimming took 6 bases from V and 1 from J, leaving 14 bases between them. The chain's CDR3 is CASRAGVRGTDTQYF. For the CDR3, the DNA is TGTGCCAGCAGAGCAGGGGTTAGGGGCACAGATACGCAGTATTTT.